The present TCR beta chain was sequenced within a study of blood T cell repertoires in COVID-19. On the study more broadly: Samples came from the United States, Italy and Spain, spanning acute and convalescent COVID-19. PBMCs, B-cell-depleted T cells, or T cells provided the cDNA or gDNA that made up the material.

The CDR3 consists of 12 residues. The germline CDR1 and CDR2 sequences are MDHEN and SYDVKM. V was cut by 10 bases and J by 9 bases, with 18 bases left in between. Per the original data handling: Estimation of nucleated cell counts was performed using reference gene primer amplification. Using immunoSEQ multiplex PCR, the repertoire was profiled, and TCRdb retains in-frame clones only, with some absent. V, J and clone size derive from that table, while D and trimming were established from the DNA sequence. The table has approximately 100,000 clones, 82% seen once. The sequence derives from a man aged 65 to 85 with acute or convalescent COVID-19. V gene TRBV28 combines with J gene TRBJ1-1, with D uncertain. Sequenced material: peripheral blood. The DNA of the CDR3 is TGTGCCACGATCCAGCGTGAGGTAAAAGCTTTCTTT. It translates to CATIQREVKAFF. The full variable domain, with the rest looked up from reference TRBV28 and TRBJ1-1, is DVKVTQSSRYLVKRTGEKVFLECVQDMDHENMFWYRQDPGLGLRLIYFSYDVKMKEKGDIPEGYSVSREKKERFSLILESASTNQTSMYLCATIQREVKAFFGQGTRLTVV.